This TCR beta chain was identified during a study of blood T cell repertoires in COVID-19. About the study: Both acute and convalescent COVID-19 samples were obtained from the United States, Italy and Spain. Sample material is recorded as cDNA or gDNA derived from T cells, B-cell-depleted T cells, or PBMCs.

The CDR3 contains 17 residues. CDR1 and CDR2 (germline): ENHRY, SYGVKD. With 3 bases clipped from V and 4 bases from J, the junction kept 9 bases outside the gene matches. Original methodology: Estimates of nucleated cell counts were drawn from the amplification of reference gene primers. The protocol was immunoSEQ multiplex PCR, while the TCRdb copy is restricted to in-frame clones and leaves out a portion. That table supplies the V and J calls and clone size; D and trimming were determined from the DNA. The sample carries roughly 120,000 clones, roughly four fifths recorded once. This clone has a single count.

The sequenced material came from peripheral blood. This chain connects TRBV10-3 to TRBJ2-3, with 11 bases matching TRBD2. This receptor was obtained from a man aged 50-59 years with acute or convalescent COVID-19. The CDR3 bases are TGTGCCATCAGTGATAAGGCTAATAGCGGGAGGGCAGATACGCAGTATTTT. It codes for CAISDKANSGRADTQYF.